The rows below give T cell receptor beta chains drawn from one sample of a study of cytomegalovirus exposure and HLA in healthy donors. Sequencing used immunoSEQ multiplex PCR; TCRdb keeps in-frame clones, though not all of them. Of about 140,000 clones listed, nearly 80% are singletons. Source material: PBMCs. The receptors here all came from a woman aged 25-40 years in good health and CMV-seronegative. Both conserved end residues are part of each CDR3. D genes are given only for firm matches. Size tells how often a clone was seen (once, few, many) or the class of an expanded clone, and some rows leave it out.

CDR3aa | CDR3nt | d_gene | abundance | j_gene | v_gene
CASRTDPGPNEKLFF | TGTGCCAGCAGGACAGACCCCGGGCCTAATGAAAAACTGTTTTTT | - | - | TRBJ1-4 | TRBV5-5
CASRRDNANTGELFF | TGTGCCAGCAGACGGGACAACGCGAACACCGGGGAGCTGTTTTTT | - | - | TRBJ2-2 | TRBV9
CASSGRVNTGELFF | TGTGCCAGCAGCGGACGGGTGAACACCGGGGAGCTGTTTTTT | - | once | TRBJ2-2 | TRBV9
CAWSSPDLKETQYF | TGTGCCTGGAGTTCTCCGGACTTGAAAGAGACCCAGTACTTC | - | - | TRBJ2-5 | TRBV30
CATSRTQGQLNTEAFF | TGTGCCACCAGCAGAACCCAAGGACAGTTAAACACTGAAGCTTTCTTT | - | - | TRBJ1-1 | TRBV15
CASSPGALTSPYGYTF | TGTGCCAGCAGCCCCGGAGCGCTCACATCCCCCTATGGCTACACCTTC | - | - | TRBJ1-2 | TRBV5-5
CASSLSGGPNTGELFF | TGTGCCAGCAGCCTCAGCGGGGGGCCCAACACCGGGGAGCTGTTTTTT | TRBD2 | - | TRBJ2-2 | TRBV7-3
CASSQENRLPSYEQYF | TGTGCCAGCAGCCAAGAGAACAGACTACCCTCCTACGAGCAGTACTTC | - | few | TRBJ2-7 | TRBV14
CASRRTGGVKLFF | TGTGCCAGCAGGCGGACAGGGGGAGTAAAACTGTTTTTT | TRBD1 | - | TRBJ1-4 | TRBV5-8
CASTTGQLNTEAFF | TGCGCCAGCACCACGGGACAGTTGAACACTGAAGCTTTCTTT | TRBD1 | - | TRBJ1-1 | TRBV4-1
CASSFGVNNEQFF | TGTGCCAGCAGTTTCGGGGTAAACAATGAGCAGTTCTTC | - | - | TRBJ2-1 | TRBV27
CASSQNLYYGYTF | TGTGCCAGCAGCCAAAATCTGTATTATGGCTACACCTTC | - | - | TRBJ1-2 | TRBV14
CASSVDGGMRAEAFF | TGTGCCAGCAGCGTGGACGGGGGGATGAGGGCTGAAGCTTTCTTT | - | - | TRBJ1-1 | TRBV9
CASSLTPTNEKLFF | TGTGCCAGCAGTCTGACACCAACTAATGAAAAACTGTTTTTT | - | few | TRBJ1-4 | TRBV6-1
CAWSTGLPTDTQYF | TGTGCCTGGAGTACGGGACTCCCGACAGATACGCAGTATTTT | - | - | TRBJ2-3 | TRBV30
CASSQKTGLGTTGELFF | TGTGCCAGCAGCCAGAAAACAGGGTTAGGGACCACCGGGGAGCTGTTTTTT | - | once | TRBJ2-2 | TRBV4-2
CASSLDRAYTGELFF | TGTGCCAGCAGCTTGGACAGGGCCTACACCGGGGAGCTGTTTTTT | - | - | TRBJ2-2 | TRBV5-4
CASSYSPGSNYTF | TGTGCCAGCAGTTACTCGCCGGGATCTAACTACACCTTC | - | - | TRBJ1-2 | TRBV6-6